The clone carrying this T cell receptor beta chain was detected only once. During active infection, Seattle patients enrolled and were then monitored through disease. This entry belongs to a study of blood T cell repertoires in COVID-19. Background on the study: Italy, Spain and the United States were the sources of the convalescent and acute COVID-19 samples.

Unmatched junction bases numbered 12, after V lost 4 bases and J lost 4 bases. Germline V gene data show CDR1 as SGHRS and CDR2 as YFSETQ. This CDR3 comprises 17 residues. The data were produced by immunoSEQ multiplex PCR, yet TCRdb's version contains in-frame clones alone and is incomplete. The top ten hold 15% to 20% of the sample, which has 180,000 or so clones, approximately 87% seen once. V and J are TRBV5-1 and TRBJ2-1, with 9 nucleotides matching TRBD2. Input material: peripheral blood. This receptor was taken from a person between 65 and 80 years old with COVID-19, enrolled during active disease. CDR3 DNA sequence: TGCGCCAGCAGCCCTAAGGTATTAGCGGGGGATTACAATGAGCAGTTCTTC. Its translation: CASSPKVLAGDYNEQFF.